These 3 T cell receptor beta chains share one sample of origin, sequenced in a study. MiXCR, applied by TCRdb to the RT-PCR reads, yields one record per CDR3 protein. Of 550,000 to 750,000 distinct CDR3 sequences in the sample, around 14% are singletons; the top ten hold just over 3.5%. Sequencing was done on a sample of memory CD4+ T cells from blood. The receptors originated from a female donor in good health, serving as a healthy control.

The rearrangement uses TRBV6-6 and TRBJ2-2; D remains ambiguous. The V end was cut by 8 bases, the J end by 0 bases, with 7 bases between. The CDR3 sequence is 13 residues long. Germline lookup yields CDR1 MNHNY and CDR2 SVGAGI (reference sequence). This CDR3 reads CASAPANTGELFF. CDR3 coding DNA: TGTGCCAGCGCCCCAGCGAACACCGGGGAGCTGTTTTTT.

The V call is TRBV12-3 or TRBV12-4, the J call TRBJ2-2, with 8 bases fitting TRBD1. The ends lost 7 bases at V and 6 bases at J; junction bases unmatched: 10. The CDR3 spans 15 residues. CDR3 loop: CASNFGQGRPGELFF. The CDR3 nucleotides are TGTGCCAGCAATTTTGGACAGGGCCGACCCGGGGAGCTGTTTTTT.

Ten or more counts support this clonotype. J is TRBJ2-5 and V is TRBV6-6; the D gene is possibly TRBD1 (5 bases). Germline V CDR1 and CDR2: MNHNY, SVGAGI (reference sequence). Trimming removed 6 bases from V and 1 base from J, with 12 bases in between. This CDR3 comprises 14 residues. CDR3 amino acids: CASRRDQGQETQYF. In DNA, the CDR3 is TGTGCCAGCAGGCGAGATCAGGGCCAAGAGACCCAGTACTTC.